Sequencing of this T cell receptor (beta chain) was carried out in a study of shared clonotypes between healthy human individuals. Genomic DNA (from each subset) was split evenly across several immunoSEQ plates. The table came from immunoSEQ multiplex PCR; TCRdb's copy has only in-frame clones and leaves some out. This sample has roughly 850,000 clones, with about 97% found just once. This CDR3 has 19 residues. CDR1 LGHNA and CDR2 YSLEER come from the germline V gene. V lost 1 base and J 6 bases, leaving 25 bases between the germline ends. This clone was seen only once. Terminally differentiated effector memory CD45RA+ cells were excluded from the naive CD8 cells, which were CD45RO-negative and positively selected for CCR7.

V gene TRBV4-3 combines with J gene TRBJ2-1, with a tentative D call TRBD2 (7 bases). This TCR derives from a man between 25 and 39 years old in good health. The sequenced sample was naive CD8+ T cells sorted from blood. The CDR3 here is CASSQGWRERGLGGNEQFF. CDR3 nucleotides: TGCGCCAGCAGCCAAGGATGGCGGGAGAGGGGGTTGGGCGGCAATGAGCAGTTCTTC.